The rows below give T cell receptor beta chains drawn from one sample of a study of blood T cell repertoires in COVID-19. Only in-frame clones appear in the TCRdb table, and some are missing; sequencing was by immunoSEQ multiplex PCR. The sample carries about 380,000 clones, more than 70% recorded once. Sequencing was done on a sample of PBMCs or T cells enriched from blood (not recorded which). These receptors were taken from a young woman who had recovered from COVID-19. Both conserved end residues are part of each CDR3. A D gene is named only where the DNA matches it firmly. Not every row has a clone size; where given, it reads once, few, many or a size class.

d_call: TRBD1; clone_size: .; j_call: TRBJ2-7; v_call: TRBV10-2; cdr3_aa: CASSGVQGAGYEQYF; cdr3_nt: TGCGCCAGCAGTGGAGTGCAGGGGGCAGGGTACGAGCAGTACTTC
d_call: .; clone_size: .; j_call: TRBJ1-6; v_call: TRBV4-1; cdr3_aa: CASSRRGPNSPLHF; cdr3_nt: TGCGCCAGCAGCCGTCGAGGTCCGAATTCACCCCTCCACTTT
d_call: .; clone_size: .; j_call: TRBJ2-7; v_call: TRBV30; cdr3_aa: CAWSPDNSYEQYF; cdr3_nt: TGTGCCTGGAGTCCTGACAACTCCTACGAGCAGTACTTC
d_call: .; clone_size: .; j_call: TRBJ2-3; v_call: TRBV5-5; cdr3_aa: CASSSRDILTDTQYF; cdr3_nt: TGTGCCAGCAGCTCCCGGGACATCCTCACAGATACGCAGTATTTT
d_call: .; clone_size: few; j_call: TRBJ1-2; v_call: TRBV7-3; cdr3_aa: CASSYGGLGDYTF; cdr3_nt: TGTGCCAGCAGCTATGGGGGACTCGGGGACTACACCTTC
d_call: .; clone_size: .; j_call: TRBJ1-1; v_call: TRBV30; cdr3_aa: CASSGGPANTEAFF; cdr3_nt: TGTGCCTCCTCGGGGGGACCTGCGAACACTGAAGCTTTCTTT
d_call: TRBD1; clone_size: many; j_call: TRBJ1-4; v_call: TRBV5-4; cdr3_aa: CASSLTGEDEKLFF; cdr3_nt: TGTGCCAGCAGCCTAACAGGGGAGGATGAAAAACTGTTTTTT
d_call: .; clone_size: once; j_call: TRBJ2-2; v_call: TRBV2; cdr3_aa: CASSVGRNTGELFF; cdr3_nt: TGTGCCAGCTCAGTGGGGAGGAACACCGGGGAGCTGTTTTTT
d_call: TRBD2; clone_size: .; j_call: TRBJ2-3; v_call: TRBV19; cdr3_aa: CASRPMGLAGGDTDTQYF; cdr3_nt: TGTGCCAGTAGACCAATGGGACTAGCGGGGGGGGACACAGATACGCAGTATTTT
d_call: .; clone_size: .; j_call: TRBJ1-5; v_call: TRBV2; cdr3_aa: CASSTHRAQHF; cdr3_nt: TGTGCCAGCAGTACCCACAGGGCTCAGCATTTT
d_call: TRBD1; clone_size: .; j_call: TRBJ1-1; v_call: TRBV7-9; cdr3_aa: CASSTSPGTVSTEAFF; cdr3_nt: TGTGCCAGCAGCACATCCCCCGGGACAGTAAGTACTGAAGCTTTCTTT
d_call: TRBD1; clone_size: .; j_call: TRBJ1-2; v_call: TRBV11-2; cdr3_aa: CASSPQGQGYYGYTF; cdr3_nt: TGTGCCAGCAGCCCTCAGGGACAGGGGTACTATGGCTACACCTTC
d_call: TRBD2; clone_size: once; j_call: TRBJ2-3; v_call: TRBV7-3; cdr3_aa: CASSLGLGSFETQYF; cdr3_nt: TGTGCCAGCAGCTTAGGACTAGGATCCTTTGAAACGCAGTATTTT
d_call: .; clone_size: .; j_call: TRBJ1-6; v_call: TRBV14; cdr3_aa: CASSQDDRWGSPLHF; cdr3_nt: TGTGCCAGCAGCCAAGACGACAGGTGGGGATCACCCCTCCACTTT
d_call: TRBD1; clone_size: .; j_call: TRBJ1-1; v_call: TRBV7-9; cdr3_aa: CASSQTGGDAFF; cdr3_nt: TGTGCCAGCAGCCAAACAGGGGGAGATGCTTTCTTT
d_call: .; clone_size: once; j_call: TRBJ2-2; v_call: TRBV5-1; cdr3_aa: CASSLGGPGGELFF; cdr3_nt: TGCGCCAGCAGCTTGGGGGGGCCCGGCGGGGAGCTGTTTTTT
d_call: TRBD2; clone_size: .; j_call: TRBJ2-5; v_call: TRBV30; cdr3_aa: CAWSGGGRNYETQYF; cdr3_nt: TGTGCCTGGAGCGGCGGGGGAAGGAATTATGAGACCCAGTACTTC
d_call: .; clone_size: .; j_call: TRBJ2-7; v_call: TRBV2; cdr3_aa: CASSEGGSYEQYF; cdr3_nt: TGTGCCAGCAGTGAAGGCGGTTCCTACGAGCAGTACTTC
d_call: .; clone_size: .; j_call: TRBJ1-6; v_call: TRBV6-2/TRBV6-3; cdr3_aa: CASSFLLGYRGGSYNSPLHF; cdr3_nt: TGTGCCAGCAGTTTCCTCTTGGGTTACCGAGGGGGTTCCTATAATTCACCCCTCCACTTT
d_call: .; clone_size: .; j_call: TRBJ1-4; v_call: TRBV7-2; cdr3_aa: CASSSRTQAEKLFF; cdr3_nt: TGTGCCAGCAGCTCCCGAACCCAGGCTGAAAAACTGTTTTTT
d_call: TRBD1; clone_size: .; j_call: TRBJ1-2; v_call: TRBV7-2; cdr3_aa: CASSYLDRGGYTF; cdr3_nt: TGTGCCAGCAGCTACTTGGACAGGGGAGGCTACACCTTC
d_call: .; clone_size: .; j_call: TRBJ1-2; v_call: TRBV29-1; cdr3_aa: CSVTTVYGYTF; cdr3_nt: TGCAGCGTTACGACAGTCTATGGCTACACCTTC
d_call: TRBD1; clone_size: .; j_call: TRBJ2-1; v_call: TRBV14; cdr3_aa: CASRRTGGLYNEQFF; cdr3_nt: TGTGCCAGCAGGCGGACAGGGGGCTTATACAATGAGCAGTTCTTC
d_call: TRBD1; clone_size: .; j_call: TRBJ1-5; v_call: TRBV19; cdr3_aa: CASSPLGQAQPQHF; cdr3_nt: TGTGCCAGTAGTCCGCTAGGACAGGCGCAGCCCCAGCATTTT
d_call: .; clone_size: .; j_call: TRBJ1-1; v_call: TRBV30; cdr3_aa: CAWSRVNTEAFF; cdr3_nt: TGTGCCTGGAGCCGAGTCAACACTGAAGCTTTCTTT
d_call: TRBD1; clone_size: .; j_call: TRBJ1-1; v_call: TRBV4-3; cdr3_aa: CASSQGAWTGPTEAFF; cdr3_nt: TGCGCCAGCAGCCAAGGTGCTTGGACAGGCCCCACTGAAGCTTTCTTT
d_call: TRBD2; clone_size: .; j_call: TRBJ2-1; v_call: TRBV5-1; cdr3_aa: CASSLVGTSLVNEQFF; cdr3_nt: TGCGCCAGCAGCTTGGTTGGGACTAGCTTAGTCAATGAGCAGTTCTTC
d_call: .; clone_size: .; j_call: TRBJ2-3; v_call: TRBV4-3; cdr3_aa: CASSHSRGVTDTQYF; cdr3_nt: TGCGCCAGCAGTCATTCCAGGGGGGTCACAGATACGCAGTATTTT
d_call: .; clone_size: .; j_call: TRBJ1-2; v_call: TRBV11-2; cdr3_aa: CASSVSPQGNYGYTF; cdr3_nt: TGTGCCAGCAGCGTATCGCCTCAGGGGAACTATGGCTACACCTTC
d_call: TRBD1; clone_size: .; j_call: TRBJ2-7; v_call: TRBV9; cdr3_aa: CASSVDIGTGNYEQYF; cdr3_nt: TGTGCCAGCAGCGTAGATATAGGGACAGGGAACTACGAGCAGTACTTC
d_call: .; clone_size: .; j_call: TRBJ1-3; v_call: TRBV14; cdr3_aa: CASSQAGNTIYF; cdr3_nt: TGTGCCAGCAGCCAAGCAGGAAACACCATATATTTT
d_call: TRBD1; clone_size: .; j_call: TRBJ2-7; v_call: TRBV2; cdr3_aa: CASVHHSGTGYEQYF; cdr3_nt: TGTGCCAGTGTCCACCACTCCGGGACAGGCTACGAGCAGTACTTC
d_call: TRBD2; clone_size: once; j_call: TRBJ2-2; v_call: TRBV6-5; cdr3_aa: CASILTSPAGELFF; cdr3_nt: TGTGCCAGCATCCTGACTAGCCCTGCCGGGGAGCTGTTTTTT
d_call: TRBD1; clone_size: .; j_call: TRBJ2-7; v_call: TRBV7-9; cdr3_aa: CASSWTGSPYEQYF; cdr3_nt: TGTGCCAGCAGCTGGACAGGGTCCCCCTACGAGCAGTACTTC
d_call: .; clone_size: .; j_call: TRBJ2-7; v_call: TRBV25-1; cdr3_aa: CASRGSGPYEQYF; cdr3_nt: TGTGCCAGCAGGGGAAGCGGACCCTACGAGCAGTACTTC
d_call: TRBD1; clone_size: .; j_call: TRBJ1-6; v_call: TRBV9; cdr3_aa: CASSARGSSYNSPLHF; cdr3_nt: TGTGCCAGCAGCGCCAGGGGGAGCTCCTATAATTCACCCCTCCACTTT
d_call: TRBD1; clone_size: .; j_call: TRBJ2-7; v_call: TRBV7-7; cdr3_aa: CASSLGWDRGYEQYF; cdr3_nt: TGTGCTAGCAGCTTAGGTTGGGACAGGGGCTACGAGCAGTACTTC
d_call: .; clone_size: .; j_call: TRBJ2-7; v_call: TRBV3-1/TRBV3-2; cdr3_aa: CASSLSPTLHEQYF; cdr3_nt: TGTGCCAGCAGCCTTAGCCCCACCCTACACGAGCAGTACTTC
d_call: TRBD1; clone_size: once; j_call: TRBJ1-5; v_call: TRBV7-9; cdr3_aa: CASSLSPGTGRGNQPQHF; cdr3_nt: TGTGCCAGCAGCTTATCTCCCGGGACAGGAAGAGGCAATCAGCCCCAGCATTTT
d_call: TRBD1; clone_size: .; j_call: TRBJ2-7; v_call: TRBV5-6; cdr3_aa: CASSLGQGLHEQYF; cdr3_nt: TGTGCCAGCAGCTTGGGACAGGGGCTGCACGAGCAGTACTTC
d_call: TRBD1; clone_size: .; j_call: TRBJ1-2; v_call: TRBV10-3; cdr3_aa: CAISDRDRGIGNGYTF; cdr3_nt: TGTGCCATCAGTGATAGGGACAGGGGGATTGGTAATGGCTACACCTTC
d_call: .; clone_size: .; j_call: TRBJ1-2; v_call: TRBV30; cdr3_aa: CAWSVPPDSYGYTF; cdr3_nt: TGTGCCTGGAGTGTACCCCCGGACAGCTATGGCTACACCTTC
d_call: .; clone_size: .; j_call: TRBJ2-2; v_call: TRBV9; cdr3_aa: CASSPRGTLVGKGNTGELFF; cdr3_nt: TGTGCCAGCAGCCCCCGAGGGACATTGGTGGGGAAAGGGAACACCGGGGAGCTGTTTTTT
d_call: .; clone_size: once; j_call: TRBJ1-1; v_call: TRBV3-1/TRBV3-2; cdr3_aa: CASSQVGRGSTEAFF; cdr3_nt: TGTGCCAGCTCACAAGTGGGGCGGGGCTCCACTGAAGCTTTCTTT
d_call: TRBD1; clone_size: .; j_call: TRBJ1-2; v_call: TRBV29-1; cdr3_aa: CSVGTGPMSYTF; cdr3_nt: TGCAGCGTTGGGACAGGGCCTATGAGCTACACCTTC
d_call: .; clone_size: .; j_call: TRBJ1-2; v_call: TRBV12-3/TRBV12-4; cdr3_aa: CASSLIGGTGYTF; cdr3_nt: TGTGCCAGCAGTTTGATCGGGGGGACTGGCTACACCTTC
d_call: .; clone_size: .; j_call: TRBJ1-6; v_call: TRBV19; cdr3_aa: CASRPGMNSPLHF; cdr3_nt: TGTGCCAGTAGACCAGGGATGAATTCACCCCTCCACTTT
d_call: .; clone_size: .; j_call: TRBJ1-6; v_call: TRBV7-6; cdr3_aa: CASSPSSYNSPLHF; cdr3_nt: TGTGCCAGCAGTCCGAGCTCCTATAATTCACCCCTCCACTTT
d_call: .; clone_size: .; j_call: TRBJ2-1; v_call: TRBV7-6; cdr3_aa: CASSNDGIEQFF; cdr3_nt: TGTGCCAGCAGCAACGACGGGATTGAGCAGTTCTTC
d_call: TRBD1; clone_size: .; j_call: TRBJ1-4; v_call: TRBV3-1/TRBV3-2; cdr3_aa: CASSHPGTGGEKLFF; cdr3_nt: TGTGCCAGCAGCCACCCTGGGACAGGGGGTGAAAAACTGTTTTTT
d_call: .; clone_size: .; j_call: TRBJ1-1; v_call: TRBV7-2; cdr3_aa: CASSLQQAFWGRTEAFF; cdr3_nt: TGTGCCAGCAGCTTACAACAGGCTTTTTGGGGTCGCACTGAAGCTTTCTTT
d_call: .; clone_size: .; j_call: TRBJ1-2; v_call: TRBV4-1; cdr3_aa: CASSQDRVANYGYTF; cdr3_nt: TGCGCCAGCAGCCAAGATCGGGTGGCTAACTATGGCTACACCTTC
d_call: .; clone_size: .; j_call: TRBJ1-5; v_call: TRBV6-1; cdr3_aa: CASSDHSSNQPQHF; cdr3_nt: TGTGCCAGCAGTGACCACAGTAGCAATCAGCCCCAGCATTTT
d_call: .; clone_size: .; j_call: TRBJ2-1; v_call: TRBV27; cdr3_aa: CASSLLGAGNEQFF; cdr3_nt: TGTGCCAGCAGTTTACTGGGGGCCGGGAATGAGCAGTTCTTC
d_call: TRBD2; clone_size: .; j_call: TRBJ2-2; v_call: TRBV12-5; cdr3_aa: CASGLAGGDTGELFF; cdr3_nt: TGTGCTAGTGGTTTAGCGGGGGGGGACACCGGGGAGCTGTTTTTT
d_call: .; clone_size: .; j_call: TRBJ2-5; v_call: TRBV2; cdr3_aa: CASSMSIAGYQETQYF; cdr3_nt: TGTGCCAGCAGCATGTCGATAGCCGGGTACCAAGAGACCCAGTACTTC
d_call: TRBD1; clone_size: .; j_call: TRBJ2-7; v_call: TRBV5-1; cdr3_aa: CASSASGTAFLSSSYEQYF; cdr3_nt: TGCGCCAGCAGCGCCTCCGGGACAGCCTTTCTATCGAGCTCCTACGAGCAGTACTTC